Following are 24 T cell receptor beta chains from one sample sequenced in a study of blood T cell repertoires in COVID-19. Clones were read by immunoSEQ multiplex PCR, and TCRdb kept only the in-frame ones, dropping some. The profile shows 100,000 or so clones, 80% to 90% of them singletons. Source material: PBMCs or T cells enriched from blood (not recorded which). These receptors all stem from a woman aged 50 to 60 who had recovered from COVID-19.

This clone was seen a handful of times. This chain links TRBV7-9 with TRBJ1-1, with a possible D match to TRBD1 (5 bases). The CDR3 is 14 amino acids. The V gene lost 1 base and the J gene lost 1 base, with 7 bases spanning the gap. Germline V CDR1 and CDR2: SEHNR, FQNEAQ (reference sequence). CDR3: CASSLVQGNTEAFF. As DNA, the CDR3 is TGTGCCAGCAGCTTAGTCCAGGGGAACACTGAAGCTTTCTTT.

The rearrangement uses TRBV7-8 and TRBJ2-7, with D uncertain. Germline-derived CDR1 and CDR2 are SGHVS and FQNEAQ. The CDR3 is 14 residues long. Trimming cost V 1 base and J 1 base, with 8 bases left between them. CDR3 nucleotide sequence: TGTGCCAGCAGCTTAGTCTCAGGTTCCTACGAGCAGTACTTC. Protein product: CASSLVSGSYEQYF.

The V gene is TRBV3-1 (or the pseudogene TRBV3-2), the J gene TRBJ2-7, with 9 bases fitting TRBD1. The CDR3 is made up of 16 amino acids. The germline V gene has CDR1 LGHDT and CDR2 YNNKEL (reference sequence). V shed 0 bases and J 2 bases; nucleotides not matched to a gene: 5. Here the CDR3 reads CASSQDGTGIAYEQYF. The CDR3 region has the DNA TGTGCCAGCAGCCAAGATGGGACAGGGATTGCCTACGAGCAGTACTTC.

The rearrangement joins TRBV28 to TRBJ1-5, with D uncertain. CDR1 MDHEN and CDR2 SYDVKM come from the germline V gene. V lost 5 bases to trimming and J lost 5 bases, with 4 bases between them. The CDR3 is made up of 11 amino acids. CDR3 coding DNA: TGTGCCAGCAGTCAGGATCAGCCCCAGCATTTT. As protein: CASSQDQPQHF.

The rearrangement uses TRBV24-1 and TRBJ2-7, with TRBD1 identical over 7 bases. The CDR3 length is 13 residues. The V segment lost 3 bases and the J segment 10 bases; nucleotides outside the gene matches: 8. Germline values: CDR1 KGHDR, CDR2 SFDVKD. CDR3 loop: CATSDTTGAGQYF. CDR3 coding DNA: TGTGCCACCAGTGATACCACAGGGGCCGGACAGTACTTC.

This clone was detected only once. In nucleotides, the CDR3 is TGTGCCAGCAGCTTAGCCATTTACGAGCAGTACTTC. It yields the protein CASSLAIYEQYF. The V call is TRBV7-9, the J call TRBJ2-7, with unresolved D. CDR3 length equals 12 residues. The germline V gene has CDR1 SEHNR and CDR2 FQNEAQ (reference sequence). Deletions cut 0 bases from V and 4 bases from J, with 4 bases between.

V usage is TRBV19 and J usage is TRBJ2-7; 13 bases are shared with TRBD2. CDR3 length equals 17 residues. Losses at the gene ends were 0 bases for V and 3 bases for J; bases not matched to a gene: 5. The germline gives CDR1 LNHDA, CDR2 SQIVND (reference sequence). CDR3 nucleotide sequence: TGTGCCAGTAGTATAGATAGGACTAGCGGGAGTAACTACGAGCAGTACTTC. It specifies CASSIDRTSGSNYEQYF. Full variable domain (outside the CDR3, taken from reference TRBV19 and TRBJ2-7): DGGITQSPKYLFRKEGQNVTLSCEQNLNHDAMYWYRQDPGQGLRLIYYSQIVNDFQKGDIAEGYSVSREKKESFPLTVTSAQKNPTAFYLCASSIDRTSGSNYEQYFGPGTRLTVT.

CDR3 nucleotides: TGCAGCGTTGAAGAGGGGTCGGGGGACTATGGCTACACCTTC. It encodes CSVEEGSGDYGYTF. The V gene is TRBV29-1, the J gene TRBJ1-2, with D possibly matching TRBD1 (5 bases). The CDR3 is made up of 14 amino acids. V gave up 0 bases and J gave up 3 bases, with 11 bases separating them. Germline values: CDR1 SQVTM, CDR2 ANQGSEA. The whole variable domain, remainder taken from reference TRBV29-1 and TRBJ1-2, is SAVISQKPSRDICQRGTSLTIQCQVDSQVTMMFWYRQQPGQSLTLIATANQGSEATYESGFVIDKFPISRPNLTFSTLTVSNMSPEDSSIYLCSVEEGSGDYGYTFGSGTRLTVV.

The V gene is TRBV5-4, the J gene TRBJ2-7, with D perhaps TRBD1 (6 bases). The V gene's germline CDR1 is SGHNT and CDR2 YYREEE (reference sequence). This CDR3 spans 14 amino acids. V shed 5 bases and J shed 0 bases, with 12 bases lying between them. The CDR3 bases are TGTGCCAGCAGACCGACAGGAGGCTCCTACGAGCAGTACTTC. It translates to CASRPTGGSYEQYF.

A single count supports this clone. The chain is built from TRBV5-1 and TRBJ2-1, with 14 bases identical to TRBD2. The CDR3 spans 13 residues. The V gene end was trimmed by 4 bases and the J gene end by 15 bases; junction bases not matched to a gene: 6. Germline V gene data show CDR1 as SGHRS and CDR2 as YFSETQ. The CDR3 protein is CASSGTSGRMGFF. The CDR3 DNA sequence: TGCGCCAGCAGCGGGACTAGCGGGAGAATGGGGTTCTTC.

The chain has TRBV27 and TRBJ1-2; D remains unclear. Per the germline V gene, CDR1 is MNHEY and CDR2 is SMNVEV (reference sequence). V lost 5 bases and J 8 bases, leaving 18 bases between the germline ends. The CDR3 sequence is 14 residues long. In nucleotides, the CDR3 is TGTGCCAGCAGTCTACGGCGGGATACTCTAGGCTACACCTTC. Its protein product is CASSLRRDTLGYTF.

The chain couples TRBV28 to TRBJ1-1, with no clear D. The CDR3 totals 12 residues. The germline V gene encodes CDR1 MDHEN and CDR2 SYDVKM. The V end was cut by 8 bases, the J end by 1 base, with 8 bases between. CDR3 sequence reads: CASDSGNTEAFF. CDR3 bases: TGTGCCAGCGACTCGGGGAACACTGAAGCTTTCTTT. Supplemented by reference TRBV28 and TRBJ1-1, the full variable domain reads DVKVTQSSRYLVKRTGEKVFLECVQDMDHENMFWYRQDPGLGLRLIYFSYDVKMKEKGDIPEGYSVSREKKERFSLILESASTNQTSMYLCASDSGNTEAFFGQGTRLTVV.

The chain has TRBV3-1 (or the pseudogene TRBV3-2) and TRBJ1-6; D unresolved. V was clipped by 4 bases and J by 6 bases, with 10 bases between them. The CDR3 is 14 residues long. Germline lookup yields CDR1 LGHDT and CDR2 YNNKEL (reference sequence). The chain's CDR3 is CASSLFLFNSPLHF. The CDR3 DNA reads as TGTGCCAGCAGCCTGTTCCTTTTTAATTCACCCCTCCACTTT.

The rearrangement joins TRBV27 to TRBJ2-7, with TRBD1 as a possible D gene (6 bases). V was clipped by 6 bases and J by 2 bases, with 11 bases between them. This CDR3 has 13 amino acids. CDR1 MNHEY and CDR2 SMNVEV come from the germline V gene (reference sequence). The CDR3 nucleotides read TGTGCCAGCAGGAGGACAGCGGCCTACGAGCAGTACTTC. It translates to CASRRTAAYEQYF.

CDR3 bases: TGTGCCATCAGTGAGGTGACAGGGACTAGCACAGATACGCAGTATTTT. Its translation: CAISEVTGTSTDTQYF. The rearrangement uses TRBV10-3 and TRBJ2-3, with a tentative D call TRBD1 (7 bases). This CDR3 is built from 16 residues. CDR1 and CDR2 from the germline V gene are ENHRY and SYGVKD. Trimming took off 2 bases at V and 0 bases at J, with 12 bases between the two ends.

This clone has only one observation. The V gene is TRBV28, the J gene TRBJ2-2; D gene uncertain. This CDR3 is built from 11 residues. Per the germline V gene, CDR1 is MDHEN and CDR2 is SYDVKM. The CDR3 bases are TGTGCAAGCTCTATCACCGGGGAGCTGTTTTTT. This gives the protein CASSITGELFF. Looking up the rest from reference TRBV28 and TRBJ2-2 gives the full variable domain: DVKVTQSSRYLVKRTGEKVFLECVQDMDHENMFWYRQDPGLGLRLIYFSYDVKMKEKGDIPEGYSVSREKKERFSLILESASTNQTSMYLCASSITGELFFGEGSRLTVL.

V and J are TRBV24-1 and TRBJ2-1; tentatively, D is TRBD1 (6 bases). The germline V gene has CDR1 KGHDR and CDR2 SFDVKD. The CDR3 is 14 residues long. The V gene lost 7 bases and the J gene lost 6 bases, with 15 bases spanning the gap. The CDR3 sequence: CATSDRSGSNEQFF. The CDR3 DNA reads TGTGCCACCAGCGACAGGTCGGGAAGCAATGAGCAGTTCTTC.

This clone appeared once. This chain connects TRBV19 to TRBJ2-3; 7 nucleotides align to TRBD2. Germline V gene lookup returns CDR1 LNHDA and CDR2 SQIVND (reference sequence). J gave up 4 bases and V 0 bases, and 1 base lay outside the gene matches. The CDR3 has 14 residues. The CDR3 bases are TGTGCCAGTAGTATAGATGGGGGGGCAGATACGCAGTATTTT. This codes for CASSIDGGADTQYF.

The chain has TRBV7-3 and TRBJ1-2, with D possibly being TRBD1 (5 bases). This CDR3 is 14 amino acids long. V lost 2 bases to trimming and J lost 1 base, with 8 bases between them. Germline V gene sequence: CDR1 SGHTA, CDR2 FQGTGA. The CDR3 DNA reads TGTGCCAGCAGCTTAGCCAGGGTTAACTATGGCTACACCTTC. It translates to CASSLARVNYGYTF.

V usage is TRBV6-5 and J usage is TRBJ2-3; 10 nucleotides agree with TRBD2. Germline CDR1 reads MNHEY; CDR2 reads SVGAGI. This CDR3 comprises 16 residues. V shed 4 bases, J shed 3 bases, and the junction held 7 bases outside the gene matches. The CDR3 DNA reads TGTGCCAGCAGTTCGCTAGCGGGAGTGGTAACAGATACGCAGTATTTT. Amino acids: CASSSLAGVVTDTQYF.

CDR3 sequence reads: CASSESRPGVGLSGANVLTF. DNA of the CDR3: TGCGCCAGCAGTGAGTCGCGGCCGGGGGTGGGTCTCTCTGGGGCCAACGTCCTGACTTTC. The V call is TRBV10-2, the J call TRBJ2-6, with D possibly being TRBD2 (6 bases). The CDR3 runs to 20 residues. Germline V CDR1 and CDR2: WSHSY, SAAADI. Trimming removed 0 bases from V and 0 bases from J, with 18 bases in between.

This clone was counted once. V is TRBV5-1 and J is TRBJ2-1; 7 nucleotides match TRBD2. This CDR3 has 13 residues. The J segment lost 3 bases and the V segment lost 4 bases, leaving 1 base of the junction unmatched. Looked up from germline, CDR1 is SGHRS and CDR2 is YFSETQ. Here the CDR3 DNA reads TGCGCCAGCAGCGCTAGCGGCTACAATGAGCAGTTCTTC. Translated: CASSASGYNEQFF.

Notes on this clone: In the same sample, other DNA sequences code for this CDR3. The J gene is TRBJ2-3, the V gene TRBV28; D might be TRBD2 (5 bases). V was cut by 8 bases and J by 0 bases, with 6 bases left in between. Germline CDR1 and CDR2: MDHEN and SYDVKM. The CDR3 spans 12 residues. Here the CDR3 DNA reads TGTGCCAGCCGGGAAAGCACAGATACGCAGTATTTT. It encodes CASRESTDTQYF.

This rearrangement joins TRBV24-1 to TRBJ2-7; TRBD2 might be the D (5 bases). The CDR3 extends over 13 amino acids. Between the trimmed V and J ends, which lost 6 bases and 0 bases, there was a span of 8 bases. Germline V gene lookup returns CDR1 KGHDR and CDR2 SFDVKD. DNA for the CDR3: TGTGCCACCAGTCCGGGGAACTCCTACGAGCAGTACTTC. Encoded protein: CATSPGNSYEQYF.